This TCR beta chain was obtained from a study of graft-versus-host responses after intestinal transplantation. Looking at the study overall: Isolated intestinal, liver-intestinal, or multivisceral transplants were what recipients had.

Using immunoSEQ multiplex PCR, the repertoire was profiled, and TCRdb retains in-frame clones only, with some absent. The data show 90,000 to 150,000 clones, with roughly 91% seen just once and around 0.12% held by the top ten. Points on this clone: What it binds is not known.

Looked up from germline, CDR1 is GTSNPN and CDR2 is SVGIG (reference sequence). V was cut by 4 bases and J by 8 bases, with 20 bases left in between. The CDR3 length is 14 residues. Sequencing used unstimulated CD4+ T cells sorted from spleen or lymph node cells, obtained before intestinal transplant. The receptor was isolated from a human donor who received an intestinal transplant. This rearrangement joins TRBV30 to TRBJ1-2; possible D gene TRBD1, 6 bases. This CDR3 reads CAWIGRGSAEGYTF. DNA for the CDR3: TGTGCCTGGATCGGCAGGGGATCTGCGGAAGGCTACACCTTC.